This T cell receptor (beta chain) emerged from a study of blood T cell repertoires in COVID-19. The germline gives CDR1 LNHDA, CDR2 SQIVND (reference sequence). The CDR3 length is 14 residues. V shed 8 bases, J shed 7 bases, and the junction held 10 bases outside the gene matches. TCRdb keeps only in-frame clones here, not all; method: immunoSEQ multiplex PCR. The sample consists of about 200,000 clones, about 81% of them appearing once. The rearrangement uses TRBV19 and TRBJ2-2, with 7 bases matching TRBD1. Sequenced sample: peripheral blood. The TCR sequence derives from a woman aged 80 or over with COVID-19, enrolled during active disease. In DNA form, the CDR3 reads TGTGCCAGTTGTCGACAGGGAACTTTCGGGGAGCTGTTTTTT. Its protein product is CASCRQGTFGELFF.